This entry concerns a single T cell receptor beta chain. The target antigen is unknown. The data stem from a study of cytomegalovirus exposure and HLA in healthy donors. Broader study findings: Most likely, a cluster of highly shared sequence variants arose as a sequencing artifact. A later analysis linked a missense DCLRE1C variant to TCR beta V- and J-gene trimming.

Primers: 60 Vbeta forward and 13 Jbeta reverse. TCRdb's table, derived via immunoSEQ multiplex PCR, lists solely in-frame clones and lacks some. In the table there are fewer than 90,000 clones, less than 80% of which are singletons. CDR1 SQVTM and CDR2 ANQGSEA come from the germline V gene. V dropped 3 bases and J dropped 10 bases, with 15 bases sitting between them. The CDR3 totals 13 residues. The sequencing input was PBMCs. The TCR sequence derives from a male donor in good health and CMV-seronegative. The chain couples TRBV29-1 to TRBJ1-4; tentatively, D is TRBD1 (5 bases). In DNA form, the CDR3 reads TGCAGCGTTGATCAGGAGGGGTCTGGAAAACTGTTTTTT. Amino acids: CSVDQEGSGKLFF.